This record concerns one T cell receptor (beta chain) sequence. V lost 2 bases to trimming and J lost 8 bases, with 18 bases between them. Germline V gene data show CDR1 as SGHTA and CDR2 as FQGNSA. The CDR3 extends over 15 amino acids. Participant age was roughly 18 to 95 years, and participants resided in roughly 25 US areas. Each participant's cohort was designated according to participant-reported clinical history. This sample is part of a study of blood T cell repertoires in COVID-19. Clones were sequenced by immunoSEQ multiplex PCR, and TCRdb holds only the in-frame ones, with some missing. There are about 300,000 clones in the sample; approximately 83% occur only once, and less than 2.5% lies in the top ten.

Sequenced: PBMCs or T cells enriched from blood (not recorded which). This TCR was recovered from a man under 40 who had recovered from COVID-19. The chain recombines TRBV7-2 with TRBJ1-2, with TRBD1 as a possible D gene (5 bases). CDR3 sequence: CASSLSGDSNRGYTF. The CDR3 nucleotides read TGTGCCAGCAGCTTAAGCGGGGACTCGAATCGAGGCTACACCTTC. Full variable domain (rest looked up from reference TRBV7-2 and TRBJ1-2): GAGVSQSPSNKVTEKGKDVELRCDPISGHTALYWYRQSLGQGLEFLIYFQGNSAPDKSGLPSDRFSAERTGGSVSTLTIQRTQQEDSAVYLCASSLSGDSNRGYTFGSGTRLTVV.